Presented here are 14 T cell receptor beta chains from one specimen sequenced in a study of blood T cell repertoires in COVID-19. Here immunoSEQ multiplex PCR was the method, and the copy in TCRdb shows in-frame clones only, minus some. The sample shows approximately 170,000 clones, roughly 83% of them seen only once. The sequencing input was PBMCs or T cells enriched from blood (not recorded which). The receptors derive from a woman between 45 and 65 years old who had recovered from COVID-19.

The rearrangement uses TRBV24-1 and TRBJ2-1, with D possibly being TRBD1 (5 bases). Deletions cut 4 bases from V and 7 bases from J, with 13 bases between. This CDR3 has 14 residues. Germline CDR1 and CDR2: KGHDR and SFDVKD. CDR3 sequence: CATSENRLENEQFF. The CDR3 coding sequence is TGTGCCACCAGTGAAAACAGGCTTGAAAATGAGCAGTTCTTC.

This chain links TRBV9 with TRBJ1-3; maybe TRBD1 (6 bases). CDR3 length equals 17 residues. CDR1 is SGDLS, CDR2 YYNGEE, per germline. The ends were cut back, 3 bases at V and 0 bases at J, with 16 bases in the middle. The CDR3 reads CASSAGQTSSSGNTIYF. CDR3 nucleotide sequence: TGTGCCAGCAGCGCAGGACAGACTTCGAGCTCTGGAAACACCATATATTTT.

The genes are TRBV5-6 and TRBJ2-5, with 14 bases aligning to TRBD2. Unmatched junction bases numbered 5, after V lost 4 bases and J lost 6 bases. The germline CDR1 and CDR2 sequences are SGHDT and YYEEEE. The CDR3 runs 15 residues. As DNA, the CDR3 is TGTGCCAGCAGCCCCGGGACTAGCGGGAGTCAGACCCAGTACTTC. It specifies CASSPGTSGSQTQYF.

The chain combines TRBV28 with TRBJ1-1, with 8 bases matching TRBD1. V shed 1 base, J shed 6 bases, and the junction held 4 bases outside the gene matches. Germline V gene data show CDR1 as MDHEN and CDR2 as SYDVKM. The CDR3 covers 14 residues. The CDR3 here is CASSLSGGGPEAFF. DNA for the CDR3: TGTGCCAGCAGTTTATCAGGGGGCGGCCCTGAAGCTTTCTTT. Combining the CDR3 with reference TRBV28 and TRBJ1-1 gives the whole variable domain DVKVTQSSRYLVKRTGEKVFLECVQDMDHENMFWYRQDPGLGLRLIYFSYDVKMKEKGDIPEGYSVSREKKERFSLILESASTNQTSMYLCASSLSGGGPEAFFGQGTRLTVV.

The chain couples TRBV6-5 to TRBJ2-7; TRBD1 matches at 9 bases. V trimming: 9 bases; J trimming: 7 bases; junction bases outside the gene matches: 4. Per the germline V gene, CDR1 is MNHEY and CDR2 is SVGAGI. The CDR3 extends over 11 amino acids. CDR3 sequence: CASWTGEEQYV. The DNA of the CDR3 is TGTGCCAGTTGGACAGGGGAAGAGCAGTACGTC.

The CDR3 DNA reads as TGTGCCAGCAGCCAAGATCTAAAGCGCGGCGAGCAGTACGTC. Protein: CASSQDLKRGEQYV. This sequence joins TRBV4-2 and TRBJ2-7; no clear D. The CDR3 covers 14 residues. In germline, CDR1 is LGHNA, CDR2 YNFKEQ. V shed 0 bases and J shed 6 bases, with 12 bases lying between them.

This sequence joins TRBV7-3 and TRBJ1-2; TRBD1 agrees at 7 bases. Trimming cost V 5 bases and J 2 bases; bases outside gene matches: 2. From germline, CDR1 is SGHTA and CDR2 FQGTGA. There are 13 residues in the CDR3. The CDR3 protein is CASSQGQNYGYTF. The DNA for the CDR3 is TGTGCCAGCAGCCAGGGACAGAACTATGGCTACACCTTC.

The chain links TRBV6-5 to TRBJ2-7, with D possibly TRBD1 on 5 matching bases. Germline V gene sequence: CDR1 MNHEY, CDR2 SVGAGI. Trimming shortened V by 7 bases and J by 3 bases, and 16 bases separated the two germline ends. The CDR3 consists of 14 residues. Here the CDR3 reads CASNRDSLGYEQYV. CDR3 sequence (DNA): TGTGCCAGCAACCGTGACAGCCTGGGCTACGAGCAGTACGTC.

This chain joins TRBV5-1 and TRBJ2-7, with 10 positions matching TRBD1. Germline CDR1 is SGHRS and CDR2 is YFSETQ. The CDR3 is 11 amino acids. In DNA form, the CDR3 reads TGCGCCAGGAGGCCCCGGGACAGGGGTAAAGTC. Translating it yields CARRPRDRGKV.

In its sample, this clone was seen a few times. The V call is TRBV29-1, the J call TRBJ1-3; D is unclear. In germline, CDR1 is SQVTM, CDR2 ANQGSEA. This CDR3 spans 15 amino acids. The V and J ends lost 3 bases and 2 bases respectively, with 14 bases between them. The CDR3: CSVDASTAAGNTIYF. CDR3 sequence (DNA): TGCAGCGTTGACGCTTCCACAGCCGCTGGAAACACCATATATTTT.

The chain is built from TRBV7-9 and TRBJ1-6, with no clear D. Germline assignment: CDR1 SEHNR and CDR2 FQNEAQ (reference sequence). This CDR3 spans 14 amino acids. V lost 2 bases, J lost 8 bases, and 10 bases lay in between. The CDR3 bases are TGTGCCAGCAGCTTACCGGTTTTTCATTCACCCCTCCACTTT. Translated: CASSLPVFHSPLHF.

The V and J genes are TRBV6-2 or TRBV6-3 and TRBJ1-2; TRBD1 is a possible D gene (5 bases). Between the trimmed V and J ends, which lost 5 bases and 2 bases, there was a span of 12 bases. The length of the CDR3 is 14 residues. Germline V gene lookup returns CDR1 MNHEY and CDR2 SVGEGT. The CDR3 nucleotides are TGTGCCAGCAGTACTATACAGGCCAACTATGGCTACACCTTC. This encodes CASSTIQANYGYTF.

About this clone itself: Within the sample, other DNA sequences also encode this same CDR3. V and J are TRBV2 and TRBJ1-1; possible D gene TRBD1, 6 bases. The V gene's germline CDR1 is SNHLY and CDR2 FYNNEI. V was cut by 4 bases and J by 1 base, with 7 bases left in between. The CDR3 extends over 13 amino acids. CDR3 region: CASSGRGNTEAFF. As DNA, the CDR3 is TGTGCCAGCAGTGGCAGGGGGAACACTGAAGCTTTCTTT.

This chain's CDR3 is CSASGRENTGELFF. The DNA of the CDR3 is TGCAGCGCCAGCGGGAGGGAGAACACCGGGGAGCTGTTTTTT. The chain couples TRBV29-1 to TRBJ2-2; 10 bases match TRBD2. The CDR3 totals 14 residues. The germline gives CDR1 SQVTM, CDR2 ANQGSEA. V trimming: 7 bases; J trimming: 1 base; junction bases outside the gene matches: 3.